This T cell receptor (beta chain) was retrieved from a study of regulatory T cells in long-lasting Graves disease. On the study more broadly: Graves' patients diagnosed newly had used antithyroid drugs under 3 months.

This clonotype has ten or more counts. Construction of the TCR beta libraries employed iRepertoire HTBI primers in conjunction with Arm-PCR of CDR3 regions. TCRdb reprocessed the multiplex PCR reads via MiXCR and lists one record per CDR3 protein. The data show about 470,000 distinct CDR3 sequences, with under 15% seen just once and over 15% held by the top ten. Time point indicated: newly diagnosed GD, antithyroid drugs for less than 3 months. The TCR library was made from RNA extracted from PBMCs. Germline V gene data show CDR1 as SGHTS and CDR2 as YDEGEE. J lost 9 bases, V lost 4 bases, and 12 bases had no gene match. The CDR3 is 15 amino acids. The sample was also linked to a second study, of T cells in Graves' hyperthyroidism and ophthalmopathy.

The clonotype comes from a woman aged 25-40 years with Graves disease. The rearrangement joins TRBV5-8 to TRBJ2-1; 8 bases fit TRBD2. The source material was peripheral blood mononuclear cells (PBMCs), sampled at new diagnosis, from a patient treated with antithyroid drugs. The CDR3 reads CASSPRGAGESEQFF. CDR3 nucleotides: TGTGCCAGCAGCCCTCGGGGAGCGGGAGAGAGTGAGCAGTTCTTC.